This entry describes one T cell receptor (beta chain). Its antigen is as yet unknown. CDR3 length: 16 residues. The germline V gene encodes CDR1 SGHTS and CDR2 YDEGEE. V was pared by 1 base and J by 5 bases, with 15 bases between. TCRdb's copy holds only in-frame clones and misses some; the assay was immunoSEQ multiplex PCR. The table has approximately 130,000 clones, roughly nine tenths seen once. The record originates from a study of T cell responses to AZD1222 COVID-19 vaccine. Study-wide results and limits: There were mostly white British donors and more females than males, and clonal diversity was possibly underestimated. Repertoires were obtained solely post-peak T cell response. Reportedly, close to half of spike-specific TCRs are directed against unmutated variant regions.

Recipients boosted at about 4 weeks or about 12 weeks are pooled. The specimen was peripheral blood, collected 28 days after the second AZD1222 dose. The V and J genes are TRBV5-8 and TRBJ1-4; no reliable D call. This clonotype was obtained from an adult who received the AZD1222 COVID-19 vaccine. CDR3 coding DNA: TGTGCCAGCAGCTTGTCCCTCGAGGGCTTGAATGAAAAACTGTTTTTT. Protein sequence: CASSLSLEGLNEKLFF.